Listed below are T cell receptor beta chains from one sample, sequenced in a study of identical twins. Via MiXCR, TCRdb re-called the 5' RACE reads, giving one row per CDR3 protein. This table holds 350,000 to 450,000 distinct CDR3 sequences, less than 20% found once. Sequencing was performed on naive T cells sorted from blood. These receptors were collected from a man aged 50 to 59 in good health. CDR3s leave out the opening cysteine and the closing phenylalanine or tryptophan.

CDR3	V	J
ASSPNPPSAGNEQF	TRBV18	TRBJ2-1
ASSQDPRGSYNEQF	TRBV4-1	TRBJ2-1
SAATGGWSYEQY	TRBV20-1	TRBJ2-7
AISDRGGGGTDTQY	TRBV10-3	TRBJ2-3
SARDLGSGRTMPYEQY	TRBV20-1	TRBJ2-7
ASSLAWGSYNEQF	TRBV6-5	TRBJ2-1
ASISGHANTEAF	TRBV7-8	TRBJ1-1
ASNSVAYTEAF	TRBV6-2/TRBV6-3	TRBJ1-1
ASSLASSDTQY	TRBV7-6	TRBJ2-3
ASSGRSAETGELF	TRBV19	TRBJ2-2
ASSPLGSYNEQF	TRBV18	TRBJ2-1
ASGGGLYPGELF	TRBV25-1	TRBJ2-2
ASSLVPVSTGELF	TRBV7-2	TRBJ2-2
SVAVGVVTEAF	TRBV29-1	TRBJ1-1
AIRTNTGELF	TRBV12-3/TRBV12-4	TRBJ2-2
ASSNSNQPQH	TRBV28	TRBJ1-5
ASMRPDTRIINYGYT	TRBV6-4	TRBJ1-2
ASSTDTYTGELF	TRBV6-2/TRBV6-3	TRBJ2-2
ASSQDLEGNYGYT	TRBV3-1	TRBJ1-2
ASSPLTGQSSYEQY	TRBV6-1	TRBJ2-7
SAGLAGGRGHTDTQY	TRBV29-1	TRBJ2-3
ATKDRVVASNQPQH	TRBV27	TRBJ1-5
ASSFLGSNYGYT	TRBV27	TRBJ1-2
ASSQDWGQGARDEQY	TRBV14	TRBJ2-7
ASSLALSANTGELF	TRBV7-9	TRBJ2-2
ASSLAQITNTGELF	TRBV5-1	TRBJ2-2
ASSSRQGDSYEQY	TRBV11-2	TRBJ2-7
ASSTRDSKSTDTQY	TRBV6-1	TRBJ2-3
ASSKGTPAQY	TRBV6-6	TRBJ2-3
ASSQGAGQGGEQY	TRBV3-1	TRBJ2-7
ASSLGSGQGAGNIQY	TRBV27	TRBJ2-4
SVTTGGKFNTEAF	TRBV20-1	TRBJ1-1
ASSPSSGTEAF	TRBV18	TRBJ1-1
ASSYSTGRGYNEQF	TRBV6-2/TRBV6-3	TRBJ2-1
ASSQPTEETQY	TRBV6-6	TRBJ2-5
ASSLEWPGAMIYGYT	TRBV12-3/TRBV12-4	TRBJ1-2
ASSYVSGGYEQY	TRBV6-2/TRBV6-3	TRBJ2-7
ATSTLSTSGGRNEQF	TRBV15	TRBJ2-1
AISEWFTSGSSGEQY	TRBV10-3	TRBJ2-7
ASSFTSGQYNEQF	TRBV6-5	TRBJ2-1
ASKGMSSEAF	TRBV6-5	TRBJ1-1